What follows are 20 T cell receptor beta chains derived from one specimen sequenced in a study of cytomegalovirus exposure and HLA in healthy donors (dated by TCRdb to between 2016 and 2019). Library creation used the immunoSEQ multiplex PCR assay. Drawn from immuneACCESS, this table holds only the in-frame rearrangements with V and J called that TCRdb kept. Clones are partly lost; checked studies trace under half to an unresolved V gene and leave the rest unexplained. Here the sample has about 330,000 clones; 86% occur a single time. Of the sample, around 0.8% falls within the top ten clones. The sequenced sample consisted of PBMCs. These receptors were obtained from a woman younger than 30 in good health and CMV-seronegative.

This chain joins TRBV5-1 and TRBJ1-4; D remains unclear. V dropped 5 bases and J dropped 0 bases, with 8 bases sitting between them. CDR3 length equals 14 residues. Germline lookup yields CDR1 SGHRS and CDR2 YFSETQ. The CDR3 spells CASRPSATNEKLFF. CDR3 nucleotides: TGCGCCAGCAGGCCAAGCGCAACTAATGAAAAACTGTTTTTT.

The chain combines TRBV30 with TRBJ1-3, with a tentative D call TRBD1 (6 bases). The germline V gene has CDR1 GTSNPN and CDR2 SVGIG (reference sequence). This CDR3 spans 13 amino acids. Trimming pared 2 bases from V and 3 bases from J, leaving 8 bases between. CDR3 sequence: CAWSSGDGNTIYF. As DNA, the CDR3 is TGTGCCTGGAGTTCAGGGGATGGAAACACCATATATTTT.

This clone has a single count. Other DNA variants within this sample encode the same CDR3. This CDR3 is CAWSPGSGNTIYF. CDR3 DNA: TGTGCCTGGTCACCCGGCTCTGGAAACACCATATATTTT. The chain has TRBV30 and TRBJ1-3, with no clear D. The CDR3 is 13 amino acids. Germline lookup yields CDR1 GTSNPN and CDR2 SVGIG (reference sequence). Trimming took off 5 bases at V and 0 bases at J, with 8 bases between the two ends.

This chain connects TRBV7-2 to TRBJ2-1, with unresolved D. The CDR3 contains 12 residues. The ends were cut back, 3 bases at V and 8 bases at J, with 8 bases in the middle. Germline V lookup: CDR1 SGHTA, CDR2 FQGNSA. The CDR3 here is CASSFTRYEQFF. DNA of the CDR3: TGTGCCAGCAGCTTCACGAGGTATGAGCAGTTCTTC.

J is TRBJ1-5 and V is TRBV6-1; no clear D gene. The V gene's germline CDR1 is MNHNS and CDR2 SASEGT. The CDR3 spans 15 residues. Trimming left V 5 bases short and J 0 bases short, with 11 bases between. This chain's CDR3 is CASSSDMYSNQPQHF. The DNA for the CDR3 is TGTGCCAGCAGTTCCGACATGTATAGCAATCAGCCCCAGCATTTT.

This chain uses TRBV18 with TRBJ1-2; 7 bases map to TRBD1. The germline V gene has CDR1 KGHSH and CDR2 LQKENI. The CDR3 is made up of 12 amino acids. Trimming removed 6 bases from V and 6 bases from J; junction bases left unmatched: 4. CDR3 bases: TGTGCCAGCTCCTCAGGGACAGATGGCTACACCTTC. It codes for CASSSGTDGYTF.

This chain uses TRBV5-1 with TRBJ1-2; D is unresolved. V was clipped by 2 bases and J by 3 bases, with 11 bases between them. Per germline, CDR1 SGHRS and CDR2 YFSETQ. This CDR3 contains 14 residues. The CDR3 DNA reads as TGCGCCAGCAGCTTTATTGGGCTGGACTATGGCTACACCTTC. Its translation is CASSFIGLDYGYTF.

Many counts were recorded for this clone. The chain combines TRBV19 with TRBJ1-5, with 8 bases matching TRBD1. The J segment lost 2 bases and the V segment lost 5 bases, leaving 5 bases of the junction unmatched. Germline values: CDR1 LNHDA, CDR2 SQIVND (reference sequence). The CDR3 totals 15 residues. CDR3 bases: TGTGCCAGTAGTGTACAGGGGGTGGGCAATCAGCCCCAGCATTTT. This codes for CASSVQGVGNQPQHF.

The genes are TRBV5-1 and TRBJ1-2, with D unclear. V was clipped by 4 bases and J by 1 base, with 14 bases between them. Per germline, CDR1 SGHRS and CDR2 YFSETQ. CDR3 length: 15 amino acids. CDR3 sequence (DNA): TGCGCCAGCAGCCAAGAACCTCAACTTAACTATGGCTACACCTTC. It specifies CASSQEPQLNYGYTF. Using reference TRBV5-1 and TRBJ1-2 for the parts outside the CDR3, the full variable domain is KAGVTQTPRYLIKTRGQQVTLSCSPISGHRSVSWYQQTPGQGLQFLFEYFSETQRNKGNFPGRFSGRQFSNSRSEMNVSTLELGDSALYLCASSQEPQLNYGYTFGSGTRLTVV.

The chain joins TRBV4-3 to TRBJ2-1, with D tentatively TRBD1 (6 bases). Deletions cut 3 bases from V and 3 bases from J, with 9 bases between. Germline V lookup: CDR1 LGHNA, CDR2 YSLEER. There are 14 residues in the CDR3. The CDR3 is CASSQGAFYNEQFF. CDR3 DNA sequence: TGCGCCAGCAGCCAGGGGGCTTTCTACAATGAGCAGTTCTTC.

This clone showed up just once. This chain links TRBV27 with TRBJ2-7, with D perhaps matching TRBD1 (6 bases). The germline V and J ends were trimmed by 6 bases and 2 bases, with 11 bases remaining between them. The CDR3 totals 13 residues. Germline CDR1 MNHEY, CDR2 SMNVEV (reference sequence). CDR3 DNA sequence: TGTGCCAGCAGCAGGGGTGCAGCCTACGAGCAGTACTTC. It codes for CASSRGAAYEQYF.

The V and J genes are TRBV7-9 and TRBJ1-1; weak D call: TRBD1 (6 bases). The CDR3 totals 11 residues. Germline lookup yields CDR1 SEHNR and CDR2 FQNEAQ (reference sequence). V was pared by 4 bases and J by 11 bases, with 11 bases between. CDR3 amino acids: CASSSSGAAFF. The CDR3 DNA reads TGTGCCAGCAGCTCTTCAGGGGCGGCTTTCTTT. Together with reference TRBV7-9 and TRBJ1-1, the CDR3 gives the full variable domain: DTGVSQNPRHKITKRGQNVTFRCDPISEHNRLYWYRQTLGQGPEFLTYFQNEAQLEKSRLLSDRFSAERPKGSFSTLEIQRTEQGDSAMYLCASSSSGAAFFGQGTRLTVV.

This chain links TRBV15 with TRBJ2-1, with D possibly TRBD1 on 5 matching bases. Trimming took off 4 bases at V and 2 bases at J, with 15 bases between the two ends. The CDR3 extends over 16 amino acids. Germline V gene data show CDR1 as LNHNV and CDR2 as YYDKDF (reference sequence). The CDR3 sequence is CATSTLDRDTYNEQFF. CDR3 in DNA: TGTGCCACCAGCACCCTCGACAGAGATACCTACAATGAGCAGTTCTTC.

The genes are TRBV15 and TRBJ1-4, with 7 bases identical to TRBD1. The CDR3 length is 15 residues. V was clipped by 2 bases and J by 7 bases; unmatched bases: 7. The V gene's germline CDR1 is LNHNV and CDR2 YYDKDF (reference sequence). The CDR3 region is CATSRNVQGREKLFF. The DNA of the CDR3 is TGTGCCACCAGCAGAAATGTACAGGGGCGTGAAAAACTGTTTTTT.

J is TRBJ1-1 and V is TRBV6-1; tentatively, D is TRBD1 (5 bases). Per germline, CDR1 MNHNS and CDR2 SASEGT. Trimming shortened V by 5 bases and J by 1 base, and 11 bases separated the two germline ends. This CDR3 is 14 amino acids long. CDR3 DNA: TGTGCCAGCAGTCCCATAGACAGGAACACTGAAGCTTTCTTT. This gives the protein CASSPIDRNTEAFF.

This clone was seen only a few times. The chain uses TRBV15 and TRBJ1-2; TRBD1 matches 8 bases. The V gene's germline CDR1 is LNHNV and CDR2 YYDKDF (reference sequence). The CDR3 spans 15 residues. After removal of 0 bases from V and 1 base from J, the junction contained 1 base not matched to a gene. CDR3 amino acids: CATSREDRVNYGYTF. In DNA, the CDR3 is TGTGCCACCAGCAGAGAGGACAGGGTTAACTATGGCTACACCTTC. The variable domain in full, completed from reference TRBV15 and TRBJ1-2, reads DAMVIQNPRYQVTQFGKPVTLSCSQTLNHNVMYWYQQKSSQAPKLLFHYYDKDFNNEADTPDNFQSRRPNTSFCFLDIRSPGLGDTAMYLCATSREDRVNYGYTFGSGTRLTVV.

Comment on this clone: At the DNA level, this CDR3 is encoded by other sequences in the same sample as well. The chain links TRBV5-1 to TRBJ1-1; unclear D gene. The V end lost 4 bases, the J end lost 1 base, and 8 bases lay between the germline ends. The CDR3 has 13 residues. CDR1 is SGHRS, CDR2 YFSETQ, per germline. CDR3 loop: CASSLVSNTEAFF. CDR3 nucleotide sequence: TGCGCCAGCAGCCTCGTCTCGAACACTGAAGCTTTCTTT.

The chain is built from TRBV19 and TRBJ1-3; D gene ambiguous. The germline V and J ends were trimmed by 5 bases and 0 bases, with 14 bases remaining between them. CDR3 length equals 16 residues. CDR1 and CDR2 (germline): LNHDA, SQIVND (reference sequence). The CDR3 DNA reads TGTGCCAGTAGTTTACCCATACAGAGCTCTGGAAACACCATATATTTT. Protein: CASSLPIQSSGNTIYF.

This chain links TRBV27 with TRBJ2-3, with D possibly being TRBD1 (5 bases). This CDR3 spans 16 amino acids. Per germline, CDR1 MNHEY and CDR2 SMNVEV (reference sequence). V lost 1 base to trimming and J lost 3 bases, with 14 bases between them. The CDR3 DNA is TGTGCCAGCAGTTTATGGTTAGGGGATTCGACAGATACGCAGTATTTT. Its translation: CASSLWLGDSTDTQYF.

The chain employs TRBV28 and TRBJ2-6; D is unclear. V gave up 6 bases and J gave up 0 bases, with 9 bases separating them. The CDR3 has 15 residues. CDR1 and CDR2 from the germline V gene are MDHEN and SYDVKM. In DNA form, the CDR3 reads TGTGCCAGCAGCCCGATACTCTCTGGGGCCAACGTCCTGACTTTC. Its translation: CASSPILSGANVLTF.